Each of the 16 T cell receptor beta chains below was sequenced from the same sample in a study of blood T cells in healthy people across ages. Together with a sample-barcoded 5' primer, a J-beta primer mix was included in a second PCR lasting about 6 to 11 cycles. MiXCR, run by TCRdb on the 5' RACE reads, gives a single entry per CDR3 protein. The table lists 700,000 or so distinct CDR3 sequences, approximately 40% of them singletons, with around 30% in the top ten. The sequencing input was blood. The receptors come from an elderly man in good health.

This clonotype came up many times. V is TRBV29-1 and J is TRBJ2-1; TRBD1 or TRBD2 may be the D gene (6 bases each). Deletions cut 6 bases from V and 7 bases from J, with 16 bases between. The germline gives CDR1 SQVTM, CDR2 ANQGSEA. The CDR3 sequence is 13 residues long. This CDR3 is CSVQRGAGNEQFF. The DNA of the CDR3 is TGCAGCGTGCAAAGGGGGGCCGGAAATGAGCAGTTCTTC.

The chain joins TRBV7-9 to TRBJ1-6; 8 bases line up with TRBD1. V gave up 3 bases and J gave up 5 bases; unmatched junction bases: 6. In germline, CDR1 is SEHNR, CDR2 FQNEAQ (reference sequence). This CDR3 comprises 16 residues. DNA for the CDR3: TGTGCCAGCAGCTTGAGATCAGGGGGCGATAATTCACCCCTCCACTTT. It yields the protein CASSLRSGGDNSPLHF. The variable domain in full, completed from reference TRBV7-9 and TRBJ1-6, reads DTGVSQNPRHKITKRGQNVTFRCDPISEHNRLYWYRQTLGQGPEFLTYFQNEAQLEKSRLLSDRFSAERPKGSFSTLEIQRTEQGDSAMYLCASSLRSGGDNSPLHFGNGTRLTVT.

The genes are TRBV27 and TRBJ2-7, with 12 bases identical to TRBD2. This CDR3 has 16 residues. Germline V lookup: CDR1 MNHEY, CDR2 SMNVEV (reference sequence). With V trimmed by 7 bases and J by 7 bases, 14 bases remained unmatched. The CDR3 protein is CASNLLAGGLYNEQYF. CDR3 bases: TGTGCCAGCAACCTTCTAGCGGGAGGGCTTTACAATGAGCAGTACTTC.

This clonotype was seen more than once but under ten times. The rearrangement uses TRBV12-3 or TRBV12-4 and TRBJ1-5; no clear D gene. Trimming pared 6 bases from V and 4 bases from J, leaving 7 bases between. The CDR3 sequence is 12 residues long. Here the CDR3 DNA reads TGTGCCAGCAGGTCAAGTAATCAGCCCCAGCATTTT. Protein: CASRSSNQPQHF.

The rearrangement uses TRBV4-3 and TRBJ2-7; 7 bases agree with TRBD1. The CDR3 length is 15 residues. Germline V gives CDR1 LGHNA, CDR2 YSLEER. The V gene end was trimmed by 4 bases and the J gene end by 3 bases; junction bases not matched to a gene: 9. In DNA form, the CDR3 reads TGCGCCAGCAGCCCATCGGACAGGCTGGACTACGAGCAGTACTTC. Translating gives CASSPSDRLDYEQYF.

This clonotype was seen many times. The chain has TRBV5-1 and TRBJ1-1, with 7 bases aligning to TRBD1. The CDR3 contains 15 residues. The germline V gene has CDR1 SGHRS and CDR2 YFSETQ. V lost 0 bases and J lost 5; bases outside the gene matches: 7. CDR3 region: CASSLEGRGNTEAFF. CDR3 coding DNA: TGCGCCAGCAGCTTGGAAGGCAGGGGGAATACTGAAGCTTTCTTT.

This CDR3 is CASSQGFRGQETQYF. As DNA, the CDR3 is TGTGCCAGCAGCCAAGGTTTCAGGGGGCAAGAGACCCAGTACTTC. V and J are TRBV14 and TRBJ2-5, with 7 positions matching TRBD1. This CDR3 is 15 amino acids long. With 1 base clipped from V and 2 bases from J, the junction kept 4 bases outside the gene matches. The germline gives CDR1 SGHDN, CDR2 FVKESK.

CDR3 DNA: TGTGCCACCAGCAGAGATTCGGACTATAATTACTACAATGAGCAGTTCTTC. Translation gives CATSRDSDYNYYNEQFF. The chain has TRBV15 and TRBJ2-1; maybe TRBD2 (6 bases). Germline loops: CDR1 LNHNV, CDR2 YYDKDF (reference sequence). The CDR3 spans 17 residues. Trimming took off 0 bases at V and 3 bases at J, with 15 bases between the two ends. Based on the CDR3 plus reference TRBV15 and TRBJ2-1, the full variable domain is DAMVIQNPRYQVTQFGKPVTLSCSQTLNHNVMYWYQQKSSQAPKLLFHYYDKDFNNEADTPDNFQSRRPNTSFCFLDIRSPGLGDTAMYLCATSRDSDYNYYNEQFFGPGTRLTVL.

This clonotype has a handful of counts. The chain joins TRBV4-2 to TRBJ1-6; D uncertain. The CDR3 spans 14 residues. V lost 3 bases and J lost 5, with 8 bases in between. CDR1 and CDR2 (germline): LGHNA, YNFKEQ. CDR3 region: CASSQTADNSPLHF. In DNA, the CDR3 is TGTGCCAGCAGCCAGACGGCCGATAATTCACCCCTCCACTTT.

Points on this clonotype: One base away lies a much larger clone, so this may be a sequencing read error. The chain links TRBV7-3 to TRBJ2-7; tentative D call: TRBD1 (5 bases). Germline V gene data show CDR1 as SGHTA and CDR2 as FQGTGA. CDR3 length: 16 residues. The CDR3 sequence: CASSAGRLRSSCEQYF. In DNA form, the CDR3 reads TGTGCCAGCAGCGCAGGGCGGCTCAGGAGCTCCTGCGAGCAGTACTTC.

This clonotype was recorded a few times. J is TRBJ1-6 and V is TRBV24-1; D is uncertain. Germline values: CDR1 KGHDR, CDR2 SFDVKD. CDR3 length: 19 amino acids. With 1 base removed from V and 10 bases from J, the gap between germline ends came to 25 bases. In DNA, the CDR3 is TGTGCCACCAGTGATTTCGTAGGACGGGAGTGGTTGGATACCTCACCCCTCCACTTT. It translates to CATSDFVGREWLDTSPLHF.

The rearrangement uses TRBV6-2 or TRBV6-3 and TRBJ2-5; TRBD2 matches 11 bases. J lost 5 bases, V lost 2 bases, and 13 bases had no gene match. The germline CDR1 and CDR2 sequences are MNHEY and SVGEGT. CDR3 length equals 18 residues. CDR3 in DNA: TGTGCCAGCAGTTACACTAGCGGGAGAGTTTTAACCGAGGAGACCCAGTACTTC. This gives the protein CASSYTSGRVLTEETQYF.

The chain couples TRBV7-9 to TRBJ2-3, with 8 positions matching TRBD1. Germline V lookup: CDR1 SEHNR, CDR2 FQNEAQ (reference sequence). CDR3 length: 16 residues. V lost 5 bases, J lost 1 base, and 8 bases stayed unmatched. CDR3 nucleotide sequence: TGTGCCAGCAGCCCTAGGACAGGGCATGGCACAGATACGCAGTATTTT. Residues: CASSPRTGHGTDTQYF.

The V and J genes are TRBV7-6 and TRBJ2-1, with TRBD2 matching over 9 bases. Per germline, CDR1 SGHVS and CDR2 FNYEAQ. Trimming at V came to 8 bases and at J to 7 bases, leaving 6 bases not matched to a gene. This CDR3 comprises 13 residues. The CDR3 here is CASRWREGNEQFF. DNA for the CDR3: TGTGCCAGCCGGTGGCGGGAGGGAAATGAGCAGTTCTTC.

The genes are TRBV7-2 and TRBJ1-1, with TRBD1 matching 10 bases. The length of the CDR3 is 14 residues. V trimming: 3 bases; J trimming: 7 bases; junction bases outside the gene matches: 5. CDR1 SGHTA and CDR2 FQGNSA come from the germline V gene. CDR3 sequence (DNA): TGTGCCAGCAGCTTGGGACAGGGGTTAGGTGAAGCTTTCTTT. Its protein is CASSLGQGLGEAFF.

There are many counts of this clonotype. V usage is TRBV7-2 and J usage is TRBJ2-7, with TRBD2 matching over 10 bases. The germline V gene has CDR1 SGHTA and CDR2 FQGNSA. The V segment lost 1 base and the J segment 2 bases; nucleotides outside the gene matches: 5. The CDR3 sequence is 16 residues long. The CDR3 here is CASSLGGAGGPYEQYF. The CDR3 DNA follows: TGTGCCAGCAGCTTAGGCGGAGCGGGGGGGCCCTACGAGCAGTACTTC.